This T cell receptor (beta chain) was identified in a study of CD8 T cells in ankylosing spondylitis. In this sample, this clonotype turned up a few times. The antigen remains undetermined. Library preparation for TCR beta used quantitative 5'-RACE with molecular barcodes. TCRdb passed the 5' RACE reads through MiXCR, listing each CDR3 protein once. Among 270,000 or so distinct CDR3 sequences listed, under 20% were seen once. From germline, CDR1 is SGHKS and CDR2 YYEKEE (reference sequence). This CDR3 is 13 amino acids long. V dropped 4 bases and J dropped 1; count of bases not matched to a gene: 1. Study-wide results and caveats: For ankylosing spondylitis blood, a TCR beta motif of under ten highly homologous variants appeared characteristic. The disease-linked clones had a CD8+ phenotype and low blood frequencies. In the blood and synovial fluid of reactive arthritis, some motif variants had been previously reported.

J is TRBJ2-5 and V is TRBV5-5; 7 bases line up with TRBD2. The sequence derives from a male donor with ankylosing spondylitis or in good health (not recorded which). The sample consisted of blood, either unsorted or a sorted T cell fraction (not recorded which). For the CDR3, the DNA is TGTGCCAGCAGCGGGGAGGGCCAAGAGACCCAGTACTTC. It yields the protein CASSGEGQETQYF.